These 10 T cell receptor beta chains share one sample of origin, sequenced in a study of shared clonotypes between healthy human individuals. The table came from immunoSEQ multiplex PCR; TCRdb's copy has only in-frame clones and leaves some out. The table shows approximately 640,000 clones, with 55% to 75% occurring only once. The specimen was memory CD4+ T cells sorted from blood. The subset here: CD45RA-negative fraction. These TCRs come from a woman between 25 and 40 years old in good health.

There are a few counts of this clone. The chain employs TRBV10-3 and TRBJ2-1; D may be TRBD1 or TRBD2 (5 bases each). The CDR3 is 12 amino acids. V lost 10 bases, J lost 3 bases, and 10 bases lay in between. Germline V gene lookup returns CDR1 ENHRY and CDR2 SYGVKD. The chain's CDR3 is CATGALYNEQFF. In nucleotides, the CDR3 is TGTGCCACCGGGGCCCTCTACAATGAGCAGTTCTTC.

This clone was seen only a few times. This chain uses TRBV7-2 with TRBJ2-7, with a possible D match to TRBD1 (6 bases). This CDR3 has 13 residues. Trimming removed 5 bases at V and 5 bases at J, with 13 bases between. Germline V gives CDR1 SGHTA, CDR2 FQGNSA. The CDR3 reads CASSLQGKDEQYF. The CDR3 nucleotides are TGTGCCAGCAGCCTACAGGGAAAGGACGAGCAGTACTTC.

This chain uses TRBV18 with TRBJ1-4; D is unresolved. V was shortened by 3 bases and J by 8 bases, with 19 bases between the two germline ends. This CDR3 is built from 16 residues. Germline lookup yields CDR1 KGHSH and CDR2 LQKENI. CDR3 loop: CASSPRNPGVHEKLFF. Written as DNA, the CDR3 is TGTGCCAGCTCACCCCGCAATCCAGGAGTGCACGAAAAACTGTTTTTT.

This chain uses TRBV7-9 with TRBJ2-3; D may correspond to TRBD1 or TRBD2 (6 bases each). The ends were cut back, 7 bases at V and 4 bases at J, with 12 bases in the middle. From germline, CDR1 is SEHNR and CDR2 FQNEAQ (reference sequence). CDR3 length: 13 residues. The CDR3 coding sequence is TGTGCCAGCAATACCGGGGGCGCAGATACGCAGTATTTT. Translating gives CASNTGGADTQYF.

This clone was detected a few times. J is TRBJ1-2 and V is TRBV28, with TRBD1 matching over 7 bases. This CDR3 spans 13 amino acids. The V gene's germline CDR1 is MDHEN and CDR2 SYDVKM. V was clipped by 11 bases and J by 0 bases; unmatched bases: 6. As DNA, the CDR3 is TGTGCCCTCTACAGGGGAACTAACTATGGCTACACCTTC. Protein sequence: CALYRGTNYGYTF.

V and J are TRBV28 and TRBJ2-7, with 14 bases that match TRBD2. CDR3 size: 15 residues. The germline gives CDR1 MDHEN, CDR2 SYDVKM. V was clipped by 4 bases and J by 4 bases; unmatched bases: 3. The CDR3 bases are TGTGCCAGCAGTTCCCGGACTAGCGGGAGGTACGAGCAGTACTTC. Translation: CASSSRTSGRYEQYF.

This chain links TRBV27 with TRBJ2-7; 13 bases fit TRBD2. CDR1 and CDR2 from the germline V gene are MNHEY and SMNVEV (reference sequence). The ends lost 0 bases at V and 3 bases at J; junction bases unmatched: 8. The CDR3 is 18 residues long. CDR3 sequence reads: CASSLSQGTSGTFYEQYF. CDR3 DNA: TGTGCCAGCAGTTTATCCCAGGGGACTAGCGGGACCTTCTACGAGCAGTACTTC.

The chain combines TRBV7-6 with TRBJ2-1, with 8 bases that match TRBD1. Germline V gene data show CDR1 as SGHVS and CDR2 as FNYEAQ. V gave up 2 bases and J gave up 5 bases; unmatched junction bases: 5. The CDR3 runs to 15 residues. CDR3: CASSLRTGFNNEQFF. The DNA for the CDR3 is TGTGCCAGCAGCTTACGGACAGGGTTTAACAATGAGCAGTTCTTC.

Comment on this clone: This sample includes further DNA sequences coding for the same CDR3. The chain employs TRBV5-1 and TRBJ1-1; the D gene is possibly TRBD1 (5 bases). Germline CDR1 SGHRS, CDR2 YFSETQ. This CDR3 contains 14 residues. V was clipped by 0 bases and J by 4 bases, with 10 bases between them. The CDR3, as DNA: TGCGCCAGCAGCTTGGAGGCGGGGGTCACTGAAGCTTTCTTT. This sequence encodes CASSLEAGVTEAFF.

The chain carries TRBV28 and TRBJ2-7; 8 nucleotides line up with TRBD2. CDR3 length: 16 residues. The V gene end was trimmed by 2 bases and the J gene end by 2 bases; junction bases not matched to a gene: 8. Germline V CDR1 and CDR2: MDHEN, SYDVKM. The CDR3 here is CASSLGIAGSAYEQYF. The CDR3 DNA reads TGTGCCAGCAGTTTAGGGATAGCGGGATCAGCCTACGAGCAGTACTTC.